The 7 T cell receptor beta chains reported below all come from one sample, sequenced in a study of T cells in Graves' hyperthyroidism and ophthalmopathy. Amplification targeted TCR beta CDR3 regions from RNA transcripts. When the TCR CDR3 underwent first-round RT-PCR, the HTBI primer set was used. TCRdb fed the multiplex PCR reads into MiXCR, producing one record per CDR3 protein. Found here are about 420,000 distinct CDR3 sequences, approximately 15% of them singletons; the top ten hold roughly 14%. The sample taken for sequencing was blood. The receptors were sampled from a woman younger than 35 with Graves' hyperthyroidism.

This clonotype was counted ten times or more. This rearrangement joins TRBV28 to TRBJ2-1; 12 nucleotides align to TRBD1. Germline V gives CDR1 MDHEN, CDR2 SYDVKM. The CDR3 spans 19 residues. The ends lost 6 bases at V and 6 bases at J; junction bases unmatched: 18. The CDR3 reads CASSGGQGAFRLWGNEQFF. The CDR3, as DNA: TGTGCCAGCAGCGGGGGACAGGGGGCTTTCAGACTCTGGGGCAATGAGCAGTTCTTC.

This clonotype has a count of ten or more. The chain links TRBV5-1 to TRBJ1-5; possible D gene TRBD1, 5 bases. The CDR3 runs to 13 residues. The germline gives CDR1 SGHRS, CDR2 YFSETQ. V lost 2 bases and J 7 bases, leaving 10 bases between the germline ends. CDR3: CASSFLGDQPQHF. The CDR3 nucleotides read TGCGCCAGCAGCTTCCTGGGGGACCAGCCCCAGCATTTT. The full variable domain, completed using reference TRBV5-1 and TRBJ1-5, is KAGVTQTPRYLIKTRGQQVTLSCSPISGHRSVSWYQQTPGQGLQFLFEYFSETQRNKGNFPGRFSGRQFSNSRSEMNVSTLELGDSALYLCASSFLGDQPQHFGDGTRLSIL.

Ten or more counts support this clonotype. The chain is built from TRBV27 and TRBJ2-1; a possible D gene is TRBD1 (6 bases). This CDR3 region has 18 residues. Germline-derived CDR1 and CDR2 are MNHEY and SMNVEV (reference sequence). The V end was cut by 3 bases, the J end by 2 bases, with 20 bases between. The CDR3 spells CASSFYYRAGVTYNEQFF. DNA for the CDR3: TGTGCCAGCAGTTTTTACTACCGAGCAGGGGTTACCTACAATGAGCAGTTCTTC.

This clonotype has at least ten counts. V gene TRBV3-1 combines with J gene TRBJ1-1; 9 bases are a match to TRBD1. V shed 0 bases and J 1 base; nucleotides not matched to a gene: 6. The CDR3 is made up of 17 amino acids. Germline V lookup: CDR1 LGHDT, CDR2 YNNKEL (reference sequence). The CDR3, as DNA: TGTGCCAGCAGCCAAGAATGGAAACAGGGGGCGAACACTGAAGCTTTCTTT. Its protein is CASSQEWKQGANTEAFF. The variable domain in full, with the rest retrieved from reference TRBV3-1 and TRBJ1-1, is DTAVSQTPKYLVTQMGNDKSIKCEQNLGHDTMYWYKQDSKKFLKIMFSYNNKELIINETVPNRFSPKSPDKAHLNLHINSLELGDSAVYFCASSQEWKQGANTEAFFGQGTRLTVV.

The count of this clonotype is one. The chain recombines TRBV15 with TRBJ1-4; 10 nucleotides match TRBD1. Germline CDR1 and CDR2: LNHNV and YYDKDF (reference sequence). This CDR3 region has 15 residues. V was pared by 2 bases and J by 5 bases, with 2 bases of the junction left unmatched. The CDR3 loop reads CATSRRDRGNEKLFF. The CDR3 coding sequence is TGTGCCACCAGCAGAAGGGACAGGGGCAATGAAAAACTGTTTTTT.

This clonotype was recorded many times. This chain links TRBV12-3 or TRBV12-4 with TRBJ2-7; D is uncertain. The CDR3 sequence is 14 residues long. V was trimmed by 5 bases and J by 3 bases, leaving 14 bases between them. CDR3 in DNA: TGTGCCAGCAGTCCCGCGTTCGGTAACTACGAGCAGTACTTC. It specifies CASSPAFGNYEQYF.

This clonotype was observed many times. This chain connects TRBV2 to TRBJ1-2; no clear D. This CDR3 contains 17 residues. Germline V CDR1 and CDR2: SNHLY, FYNNEI. V lost 6 bases and J 0 bases, leaving 20 bases between the germline ends. The CDR3 region is CASRPRRNPGANYGYTF. The CDR3 nucleotides read TGTGCCAGCAGACCTAGACGTAACCCGGGCGCTAACTATGGCTACACCTTC.